A single sample gave rise to the 2 T cell receptor beta chains below, sequenced in a study of blood T cell repertoires in COVID-19. The table came from immunoSEQ multiplex PCR; TCRdb's copy has only in-frame clones and leaves some out. The sample lists 190,000 or so clones; around 83% were seen once. The sample consisted of peripheral blood. The receptors were gathered from a man in his fifties with active or convalescent COVID-19.

The J gene is TRBJ2-3, the V gene TRBV6-5; D unclear. Germline-derived CDR1 and CDR2 are MNHEY and SVGAGI. Trimming removed 10 bases from V and 0 bases from J, with 11 bases in between. The CDR3 sequence is 13 residues long. This chain's CDR3 is CATMVASTDTQYF. The CDR3 DNA reads TGTGCCACCATGGTAGCCAGCACAGATACGCAGTATTTT.

The chain combines TRBV10-3 with TRBJ2-7; TRBD1 matches 8 bases. CDR1 is ENHRY, CDR2 SYGVKD, per germline. V was pared by 5 bases and J by 3 bases, with 9 bases of the junction left unmatched. The CDR3 sequence is 15 residues long. The CDR3 DNA is TGTGCCATCAGTAGACTTGGGACAGGTAGCTACGAGCAGTACTTC. Its protein product is CAISRLGTGSYEQYF.